This T cell receptor (beta chain) was profiled in a study of cytomegalovirus exposure and HLA in healthy donors. Study-level background: In an earlier analysis, around 120 million unique TCR beta sequences were found from approximately 190 million T cells. Early release data held 75 million to 90 million unique TCRs from HLA-typed donors. Notes on the study in general: Cytomegalovirus-associated status was assigned to about 160 TCR beta chains. For TCR beta chains, V- and J-gene trimming was later linked to a missense DCLRE1C variant.

Primers for the PCR totalled 60 Vbeta and 13 Jbeta. Using immunoSEQ multiplex PCR, the repertoire was profiled, and TCRdb retains in-frame clones only, with some absent. The sample yields around 80,000 clones, roughly 79% seen once. V was cut by 8 bases and J by 3 bases, with 11 bases left in between. The CDR3 is 13 residues long. The germline CDR1 and CDR2 sequences are MNHNY and SVGAGI (reference sequence). About this clone: The antigen is not known.

Input material: PBMCs. This receptor was taken from a man between 18 and 35 years old in good health and CMV-seropositive. The rearrangement links TRBV6-6 to TRBJ1-5, with D perhaps TRBD1 (5 bases). CDR3 in amino acids: CASWGQYNQPQHF. The CDR3 DNA follows: TGTGCCAGCTGGGGCCAGTACAATCAGCCCCAGCATTTT.